The present entry profiles one T cell receptor beta chain with its context. In its sample, this clonotype was seen many times. What this receptor recognizes is not known. Base-call qualities are not available, and no considerably larger clone is one nucleotide away. This sample is part of a study of Graves' ophthalmopathy and Graves' hyperthyroidism listed by TCRdb under 2018. About the investigation overall: Peripheral blood was collected before any treatment was given, at the time of initial diagnosis. The study used TCR beta repertoire signatures to distinguish Graves' ophthalmopathy from Graves' hyperthyroidism and to predict progression to ophthalmopathy. In total, 135 blood samples were TCR-sequenced: approximately 40 ophthalmopathy, 75 hyperthyroidism and about 17 hyperthyroidism-to-ophthalmopathy patients. To explore V-J signatures that separate ophthalmopathy from hyperthyroidism, a discovery set of around 97 patients was enrolled, consisting of about 41 with ophthalmopathy and fewer than 60 with stable hyperthyroidism. An independent validation cohort was composed of 18 hyperthyroidism patients and around 16 patients who later progressed from hyperthyroidism to ophthalmopathy. In several hyperthyroidism patients, the T-cell repertoire of thyroid tissue was compared with the T-cell repertoire of blood. Once sampling was done, hyperthyroidism patients were given methimazole at a starting dose of 30 mg daily, while ophthalmopathy patients were given high-dose intravenous methylprednisolone. For training and testing, the 100 or so patients in the discovery cohort were randomly divided in a 7:3 ratio. The full study reports these points: No statistical method was used to set the sample size in advance, and the investigators knew which group each participant was assigned to. The 13-signature model separated ophthalmopathy from stable hyperthyroidism with around 90% sensitivity and about 81% specificity in cross-validation, and 80%/75% in the test set. Most expanded thyroid clonotypes with frequency above 0.001 were also detected in blood, suggesting blood repertoires may reflect the thyroid immune response. In validation, the model predicted ophthalmopathy progression with 70.59% sensitivity and 72% to 80% specificity; about a dozen predicted patients were CT-confirmed with GO in a median of about 6.1 months.

Ophthalmopathy patients were characterized by moderately to severely active disease, a Clinical Activity Score of at least 3, a NOSPECS grade of at least 4, and a disease duration under 3 months. Patients with other autoimmune diseases, uncontrolled infections, pregnancy or lactation were excluded from the study. Clinical symptoms, serum thyroxine, TRAb, thyroid ultrasound and orbital computed tomography formed the basis of the diagnosis. Ficoll-Paque density gradient centrifugation was used to isolate PBMCs from approximately 10 ml of fresh peripheral blood. Total RNA was extracted with Trizol reagent and quality-checked on an Agilent 2100 Bioanalyzer. For repertoire sequencing, the TCR beta CDR3 regions were amplified from RNA transcripts. A first-round RT-PCR used HTBI primers with the Qiagen OneStep RT-PCR kit, followed by a second-round multiplex PCR, size selection and purification. Libraries were sequenced on an Illumina HiSeq2000 using paired-end 100 bp reads. The authors processed their data as follows. Reads were processed with SOAPnuke, discarding reads with adapters, uncalled bases, mean Phred below 15, or no exact constant-primer or identifier match. COPE v1.2.5 was used to merge the high-quality paired reads. Unique nucleotide sequences were defined as clonotypes and aligned to IMGT TRB V, D and J references using MiTCR v1.1. Only V-J combinations with frequency above 0.0001 were analysed, covering approximately 99% of repertoires. For each V-J combination, a TCR clonal expansion and chaos score was defined as F50 clonal expansion divided by the chaos observed in the TCRdist matrix. Welch's t-statistics and random forest were used to narrow the features down to 13 V-J combinations, which were then fed into a naive Bayes classifier. The Morisita-Horn index was used to measure how similar the thyroid and blood repertoires were. TCRdb reworked the public reads: Q25 trimming with fastp, MiXCR clone assembly, productive beta chains retained. Entries that share a CDR3 protein sequence are merged under the most common genes and DNA. The V and J calls, along with clone size, are taken from TCRdb and not from the paper's own processing. The sample table shows about 210,000 distinct CDR3 sequences, and less than 30% are seen once. The ten largest clonotypes hold approximately 8.2% of the sample.

The germline ends are 12 bases apart after V is trimmed by 4 bases and J by 3 bases. The CDR3 sequence holds 14 residues, the cysteine and phenylalanine included. The sequence is cut down to CDR3 DNA, 42 bases in frame from base 1. CDR1 MGHDK and CDR2 SYGVNS are derived from the germline V gene. Sequences were obtained from peripheral blood. The TCR sequence derives from a man aged 50-59 years with Graves' ophthalmopathy. Donor details come from another sample of the same person, matched by shared clones. This sequence uses TRBV25-1 and TRBJ1-2; no D gene is confidently identified. The CDR3 corresponds to CASSAAGFYYGYTF. The nucleotide sequence reads as follows: TGTGCCAGCAGTGCCGCGGGGTTCTACTATGGCTACACCTTC.